This T cell receptor (beta chain) was observed in a study of shared clonotypes between healthy human individuals. General study findings and limits: Depth of sequencing was expected to influence donor clonotype sharing.

The protocol was immunoSEQ multiplex PCR, while the TCRdb copy is restricted to in-frame clones and leaves out a portion. The repertoire has over 95,000 clones, around 47% of them found once; the top ten carry roughly 16%. This CDR3 region has 12 residues. The ends were cut back, 5 bases at V and 14 bases at J, with 20 bases in the middle. Germline lookup yields CDR1 GTSNPN and CDR2 SVGIG (reference sequence). Turning to this clone: Its matching antigen is unknown. One base separates it from a far larger clone, so it is likely a read error.

The rearrangement uses TRBV30 and TRBJ2-3; D is uncertain. Input material: PBMCs. The clonotype was recovered from a woman aged 40 to 49 in good health. Some clones in this sample may be carry-over from other donors' samples. CDR3: CAWGAEFHSVYF. DNA for the CDR3: TGTGCCTGGGGTGCGGAGTTTCATAGTGTGTATTTT.